The T cell receptor (beta chain) described here comes from a study of regulatory and conventional T cells in RAG deficiency. Conventional CD4+ T cells were sorted from blood as CD25-low CD127-high cells. Findings and limits, study-wide: Shannon entropy fell and Simpson indices rose in RAG-deficient patients. Shorter CDR3s in all patient subsets; >75% Treg-Tconv overlap in Omenn.

A word on this clone: The antigen remains unidentified.

The CDR3 contains 15 residues. The V gene's germline CDR1 is MNHNS and CDR2 SASEGT. The ends were cut back, 4 bases at V and 5 bases at J, with 15 bases in the middle. The repertoire was sequenced with immunoSEQ multiplex PCR; TCRdb's copy has only in-frame clones and lacks some. The sample has some 21,000 clones, around 92% seen once; the top ten hold under 0.85%. Separately, the same data were catalogued under a study of regulatory T cells. That work states: The PCR used 52 TRBV and 13 TRBJ primers. In patients, unique TRB V-J pairs were restricted and V/J usage skewed, especially in Tregs.

The gene calls are TRBV6-1 and TRBJ2-4; D tentatively reads TRBD1 or TRBD2 (6 bases each). The source is a human donor in good health. The sequenced sample consisted of CD4+ T cells sorted from blood. CDR3 in DNA: TGTGCCAGCAGTGGACAACAGGGAGGAGAAAACATTCAGTACTTC. Amino acid sequence: CASSGQQGGENIQYF.